The 14 T cell receptor beta chains below come from one sample, sequenced in a study of identical twins. TCRdb re-called the 5' RACE reads through MiXCR, storing one row per CDR3 protein. This sample has under 900,000 distinct CDR3 sequences; over 15% occur once, and the top ten carry around 13%. In addition, the sample was reused for a study of T cells expressing NK-cell markers.

The sample was PBMCs. Receptors were obtained from a woman in her late teens or twenties in good health.

The V call is TRBV7-9, the J call TRBJ2-1; the D call may be TRBD1 or TRBD2 (5 bases each). CDR1 and CDR2 (germline): SEHNR, FQNEAQ (reference sequence). Trimming stripped 5 bases from V and 3 bases from J, with 14 bases between. CDR3 length: 15 residues. The CDR3 coding sequence is TGTGCCAGCAGCGAATTAGGGACGGTCTACAATGAGCAGTTCTTC. This encodes CASSELGTVYNEQFF. The full variable domain, completed using reference TRBV7-9 and TRBJ2-1, is DTGVSQNPRHKITKRGQNVTFRCDPISEHNRLYWYRQTLGQGPEFLTYFQNEAQLEKSRLLSDRFSAERPKGSFSTLEIQRTEQGDSAMYLCASSELGTVYNEQFFGPGTRLTVL.

J is TRBJ2-5 and V is TRBV7-2; tentatively, D is TRBD1 or TRBD2 (5 bases each). V was trimmed by 2 bases and J by 3 bases, leaving 10 bases between them. Looked up from germline, CDR1 is SGHTA and CDR2 is FQGNSA. This CDR3 is built from 14 residues. CDR3 coding DNA: TGTGCCAGCAGCTTACAAAGGGGAGAAGAGACCCAGTACTTC. It translates to CASSLQRGEETQYF. Variable domain in full (rest from reference TRBV7-2 and TRBJ2-5): GAGVSQSPSNKVTEKGKDVELRCDPISGHTALYWYRQSLGQGLEFLIYFQGNSAPDKSGLPSDRFSAERTGGSVSTLTIQRTQQEDSAVYLCASSLQRGEETQYFGPGTRLLVL.

This clonotype occurred a few times. The CDR3 coding sequence is TGTGCCAGCAGTTTCTCCTGGAGGGACACTGAAGCTTTCTTT. This sequence encodes CASSFSWRDTEAFF. The genes are TRBV12-3 or TRBV12-4 and TRBJ1-1; D is ambiguous. The CDR3 length is 14 residues. The V gene lost 3 bases and the J gene lost 3 bases, with 11 bases spanning the gap.

This chain links TRBV5-6 with TRBJ1-1; 10 nucleotides agree with TRBD1. The length of the CDR3 is 13 residues. CDR1 SGHDT and CDR2 YYEEEE come from the germline V gene. The V gene end was trimmed by 4 bases and the J gene end by 10 bases; junction bases not matched to a gene: 7. Written as DNA, the CDR3 is TGTGCCAGCAGCCCCCGGGACAGGGGTGGAGCTTTCTTT. This translates into CASSPRDRGGAFF.

The chain recombines TRBV7-2 with TRBJ2-7; unclear D gene. The CDR3 has 15 amino acids. V was pared by 1 base and J by 3 bases, with 13 bases between. Germline-derived CDR1 and CDR2 are SGHTA and FQGNSA. CDR3 coding DNA: TGTGCCAGCAGCTTAGGCTCAGCGAGTGGCTACGAGCAGTACTTC. It specifies CASSLGSASGYEQYF.

V gene TRBV12-3 or TRBV12-4 combines with J gene TRBJ2-2; 8 positions agree with TRBD1. Trimming at V came to 4 bases and at J to 7 bases, leaving 8 bases not matched to a gene. CDR3 length: 15 amino acids. CDR3 sequence reads: CASSSRDRGDGELFF. In DNA form, the CDR3 reads TGTGCCAGCAGTTCCCGTGACAGGGGCGACGGGGAGCTGTTTTTT.

The chain has TRBV12-3 or TRBV12-4 and TRBJ1-1, with D unclear. The CDR3 contains 15 residues. Trimming stripped 1 base from V and 5 bases from J, with 14 bases between. The CDR3 DNA follows: TGTGCCAGCAGTTTAGGAGGCAGAAGTAAGACTGAAGCTTTCTTT. This codes for CASSLGGRSKTEAFF.

This chain connects TRBV24-1 to TRBJ2-3; D might be TRBD2 (5 bases). The ends were cut back, 12 bases at V and 5 bases at J, with 32 bases in the middle. There are 18 residues in the CDR3. CDR1 KGHDR and CDR2 SFDVKD come from the germline V gene. The CDR3 nucleotides read TGTGCCTTCAGTTTAGCGCCTGCAGCTCAACTCCTCGGAGATACGCAGTATTTT. Protein sequence: CAFSLAPAAQLLGDTQYF.

This clonotype was counted a few times. This chain uses TRBV7-3 with TRBJ2-1, with D possibly TRBD2 on 6 matching bases. V gave up 2 bases and J gave up 7 bases, with 18 bases separating them. The germline V gene has CDR1 SGHTA and CDR2 FQGTGA. The CDR3 sequence is 16 residues long. CDR3 sequence reads: CASSLSRDSAGNEQFF. The CDR3 DNA is TGTGCCAGCAGCTTATCCCGAGACAGTGCGGGGAATGAGCAGTTCTTC.

This clonotype was observed a handful of times. The rearrangement uses TRBV7-9 and TRBJ2-3, with 8 bases that match TRBD2. The V gene end was trimmed by 1 base and the J gene end by 8 bases; junction bases not matched to a gene: 5. CDR3 length: 14 residues. The V gene's germline CDR1 is SEHNR and CDR2 FQNEAQ (reference sequence). The CDR3 is CASSLGRGGTTQYF. The CDR3 nucleotides read TGTGCCAGCAGCTTAGGTCGCGGGGGGACTACGCAGTATTTT. Using reference TRBV7-9 and TRBJ2-3 for the parts outside the CDR3, the full variable domain is DTGVSQNPRHKITKRGQNVTFRCDPISEHNRLYWYRQTLGQGPEFLTYFQNEAQLEKSRLLSDRFSAERPKGSFSTLEIQRTEQGDSAMYLCASSLGRGGTTQYFGPGTRLTVL.

This clonotype was seen at least ten times. This chain uses TRBV5-1 with TRBJ2-5; no clear D gene. CDR1 is SGHRS, CDR2 YFSETQ, per germline. The CDR3 is 13 amino acids. The V end lost 0 bases, the J end lost 1 base, and 4 bases lay between the germline ends. CDR3 in DNA: TGCGCCAGCAGCTTGGACACCCAAGAGACCCAGTACTTC. This sequence encodes CASSLDTQETQYF.

Only a few counts were recorded for this clonotype. The chain recombines TRBV27 with TRBJ1-1; D remains unclear. V lost 2 bases, J lost 4 bases, and 14 bases lay in between. This CDR3 is built from 15 residues. The V gene's germline CDR1 is MNHEY and CDR2 SMNVEV (reference sequence). CDR3 DNA: TGTGCCAGCAGTTTACGCCCCTATAGGAGCACTGAAGCTTTCTTT. Protein product: CASSLRPYRSTEAFF.

The rearrangement joins TRBV6-5 to TRBJ2-3, with D possibly matching TRBD2 (7 bases). Trimming stripped 0 bases from V and 7 bases from J, with 11 bases between. Germline V gene sequence: CDR1 MNHEY, CDR2 SVGAGI. The CDR3 has 14 amino acids. The CDR3 loop reads CASSYSSGGNTQYF. The CDR3 DNA sequence: TGTGCCAGCAGTTACTCCTCGGGGGGCAATACGCAGTATTTT.

This clonotype was recorded a few times. This sequence joins TRBV25-1 and TRBJ2-5, with D uncertain. The V gene's germline CDR1 is MGHDK and CDR2 SYGVNS. This CDR3 has 13 residues. The ends were cut back, 3 bases at V and 2 bases at J, with 7 bases in the middle. The CDR3 sequence: CASSDWQQETQYF. In DNA form, the CDR3 reads TGTGCCAGCAGTGATTGGCAGCAAGAGACCCAGTACTTC.